This entry concerns a single T cell receptor (beta chain). Its antigen is not known. Per the germline V gene, CDR1 is LNHNV and CDR2 is YYDKDF (reference sequence). V shed 5 bases and J 9 bases; nucleotides not matched to a gene: 18. The CDR3 length is 17 residues. Profiled with immunoSEQ multiplex PCR; TCRdb holds only in-frame clones, not every one. The repertoire consists of fewer than 95,000 clones, with roughly 92% occurring once and the leading ten covering roughly 0.6%. This specimen comes from a study of cytomegalovirus exposure and HLA in healthy donors. At the level of the study: A subsequent analysis reported that the 120 or so validation repertoires were produced on the same platform that had also been used for the 666 first-cohort repertoires.

The donors were part of the validation cohort of roughly 130 subjects. That cohort was separate from the first cohort, which comprised 670 or so subjects. Whole-study results and caveats: The authors listed 150 to 200 TCR beta chains as cytomegalovirus-associated. Accounts indicate the classifier identified cytomegalovirus status with strong specificity and sensitivity.

The source material was PBMCs. This sequence originates from a woman under 30 in good health and CMV-seronegative. The J gene is TRBJ2-5, the V gene TRBV15, with 10 nucleotides matching TRBD2. DNA for the CDR3: TGTGCCACCAGCTTGCATACTAGCGGGGCCCTACGAGGGGCCCAGTACTTC. It codes for CATSLHTSGALRGAQYF.